This T cell receptor (delta chain) was identified during a study of Vδ1+ human thymocytes (dated by TCRdb to the late 2010s). At the level of the whole study: As a data resource, the study described the mRNA-level TRG and TRD CDR3 repertoires found in highly purified Vdelta1+ thymocytes taken from young children. Earlier work had validated the multiplex-based CDR3 amplicon strategy against 5'RACE-based methods for generating CDR3 amplicons. Here is what the overall study found, with its caveats: Because no clustering by age or sex was observed, donors were not stratified by these variables in the analyses. Because unexpected Vdelta2 sequences could lead to misinterpretation of bulk repertoire data, the authors recommended using highly purified populations and single-cell validation. Numerous TRG clonotypes were shared among donors (up to about 6.9x10^3), while TRD repertoires were essentially private (a maximum of about 120 shared). In contrast to oligoclonal peripheral blood repertoires, thymic TRG and TRD repertoires appeared to be highly polyclonal with Gaussian CDR3 length distributions. Despite high sort purity, 15% to 25% of thymic TRD sequences were Vdelta2 (and few Vdelta3), unlike peripheral blood Vdelta1+ controls.

Thymic samples were depleted of alphabeta T cells, then CD3+ TCRVdelta1+ TCRVdelta2- thymocytes were FACS-sorted. A purity of roughly 97% to 99.6% was achieved for sorted Vdelta1+ thymocytes. The thymic specimens were obtained from 7 or 8 paediatric patients, aged about 5 days to 15 months, who were having corrective cardiac surgery. The thymic tissue was dispersed, and mononuclear cells were isolated using a Histopaque-1077 density gradient. Staining used anti-TCRVdelta1 clone TS8.2, anti-TCRVdelta2 clone B6, anti-CD3 clone HIT3a and anti-TCRalphabeta clone IP26 antibodies. This clone was counted only a few times. Its antigen is currently not known. The record has no base qualities; no much larger clone is one base away. RNA was isolated using the RNeasy mini kit, and reverse transcription was performed with Superscript III. To generate the CDR3 amplicons, a multiplex PCR was run using pooled V-gene forward primers together with a constant-region reverse primer that carried Illumina adaptor overhangs. After gel purification, the amplicons were indexed with Nextera index primers during eight to nine additional PCR cycles and then purified using AMPure XP beads. Libraries were sequenced on an Illumina MiSeq with paired-end 250 bp reads, dual indexing and about 20% PhiX spike-in. As for the original processing: FastQC was used to quality check the reads, while ea-utils fastq-join merged the TRG read pairs. IMGT/HighV-QUEST was used to annotate sequences, retaining only productive sequences with an unambiguous V-gene assignment, and each clonotype was defined by an identical CDR3 sequence. VDJtools 1.1.1, tcR 2.2.3, Treemap and vegan Shannon diversity in R 3.4.4 were used for downstream analysis. Public reads were reanalyzed in TCRdb with CATT, and rows carrying the same DNA were merged afterwards. The V and J calls reflect TCRdb's pipeline rather than the authors' work. For this sample the table gives under 80,000 delta-chain clones, of which approximately 37% were detected only once. 0.2% to 0.3% of the sample is taken by the ten largest.

V and J are trimmed by 5 bases and 5 bases, and the gene matches miss 13 bases of the junction. Sequences TSWWSYY (CDR1) and QGS (CDR2) are obtained from the germline V gene. Measured from the cysteine to the phenylalanine, the CDR3 is 17 residues long. Only the CDR3 DNA is retained, 51 bases long and in frame from the first base. The rearrangement combines TRDV1 with TRDJ1, with 11 junctional bases fitting TRDD3. This sequence was found in a boy under two years old who had congenital heart surgery. Material for sequencing was Vdelta1+ gamma-delta thymocytes from the thymus. Reading the label with the study, this specimen's cell subset or site is: FACS-sorted CD3+ TCRalphabeta- TCRVdelta1+ TCRVdelta2- thymocytes. CDR3 loop: CALGSRETGGYGDKLIF. The nucleotides are TGTGCTCTTGGGAGCAGGGAGACTGGGGGATATGGGGATAAACTCATCTTT.